The clone carrying this T cell receptor (beta chain) was detected a few times. Its target is not known. The PCR was carried out with 60 Vbeta primers and 13 Jbeta primers. Some clones are missing from TCRdb's copy, which holds only in-frame ones; the method was immunoSEQ multiplex PCR. The sample includes around 150,000 clones, around 80% seen only once; the top ten take around 6.6%. The data were obtained in a study of cytomegalovirus exposure and HLA in healthy donors. Study overall: Prior work identified around 120 million unique TCR beta sequences in about 179 million T cells. Study-wide points: Near-uniform donor sequencing depth was presumed by presence/absence analyses. More clonal expansion characterized HLA-associated TCR beta chains than equally common others in a later analysis.

Donors counted as nominally healthy when sampled, yet unrecorded immune exposures were likely. The CDR3 length is 13 residues. V was shortened by 6 bases and J by 2 bases, with 10 bases between the two germline ends. Germline V gene lookup returns CDR1 MNHEY and CDR2 SVGAGI. The source is a male donor in good health and CMV-seropositive. The sequenced sample consisted of PBMCs. V gene TRBV6-5 combines with J gene TRBJ1-2, with D maybe TRBD1 (6 bases). As DNA, the CDR3 is TGTGCCAGCAGGCCAGACAGGAACTATGGCTACACCTTC. It translates to CASRPDRNYGYTF.